These 11 T cell receptor beta chains originate from one sample sequenced in a study of blood T cell repertoires in COVID-19 (dated by TCRdb to the early 2020s). Receptor amplification or capture employed the immunoSEQ multiplex PCR assay. Sourced from immuneACCESS, this table was stored by TCRdb with only in-frame sequences that have V and J called. A share of the clones is absent; for the studies checked, an unresolved V gene accounts for under half, and the remainder has no known explanation. The sample includes some 250,000 clones, with 80% to 90% observed a single time. Of the sample, 2% to 2.5% is held by the ten largest clones. The sequenced sample was peripheral blood. The receptors stem from a man aged 25-45 years who had recovered from COVID-19.

V gene TRBV19 combines with J gene TRBJ1-5; no definite D call. The germline CDR1 and CDR2 sequences are LNHDA and SQIVND (reference sequence). V shed 5 bases and J shed 1 base, with 18 bases lying between them. This CDR3 spans 17 amino acids. DNA for the CDR3: TGTGCCAGTAGTTACCGGGGAGAGAAAGTGAGCAATCAGCCCCAGCATTTT. It specifies CASSYRGEKVSNQPQHF.

The genes are TRBV29-1 and TRBJ1-1, with D hard to call. Germline V gene data show CDR1 as SQVTM and CDR2 as ANQGSEA. The CDR3 covers 13 residues. The V and J ends lost 7 bases and 6 bases respectively, with 18 bases between them. The CDR3 sequence is CSADPGKSPEAFF. The CDR3 DNA reads as TGCAGCGCCGATCCGGGGAAAAGCCCTGAAGCTTTCTTT.

In its sample, this clone was seen a few times. The V and J genes are TRBV10-1 and TRBJ1-1; TRBD1 agrees at 10 bases. After removal of 4 bases from V and 1 base from J, the junction contained 9 bases not matched to a gene. The germline V gene encodes CDR1 WNHNN and CDR2 SYGVQD (reference sequence). CDR3 length equals 17 residues. CDR3 DNA: TGCGCCAGCAGTGCATCCGGGGGGGACAGGGGGAACACTGAAGCTTTCTTT. The encoded protein is CASSASGGDRGNTEAFF.

The chain employs TRBV7-2 and TRBJ1-5, with TRBD1 identical over 9 bases. The CDR3 extends over 15 amino acids. The germline V gene has CDR1 SGHTA and CDR2 FQGNSA. V was pared by 5 bases and J by 14 bases, with 16 bases of the junction left unmatched. The CDR3 loop is CASSLQTGTGSIEHF. CDR3 nucleotide sequence: TGTGCCAGCAGCCTTCAGACCGGGACAGGGTCAATTGAGCATTTT.

This chain links TRBV4-2 with TRBJ2-7, with unresolved D. The CDR3 contains 12 residues. Germline CDR1 LGHNA, CDR2 YNFKEQ. Trimming cost V 4 bases and J 7 bases, with 11 bases left between them. Here the CDR3 DNA reads TGTGCCAGCAGCCCTAGTCCCAGAGAGCAGTACTTC. The encoded protein is CASSPSPREQYF.

This chain connects TRBV3-1 (or the pseudogene TRBV3-2) to TRBJ1-6; 8 nucleotides agree with TRBD1. V lost 6 bases to trimming and J lost 9 bases; unmatched junction nucleotides: 7. Germline assignment: CDR1 LGHDT and CDR2 YNNKEL (reference sequence). CDR3 length equals 14 residues. CDR3 nucleotides: TGTGCCAGCAGACCCGGGACAGGCGGTTCACCCCTCCACTTT. Amino acids: CASRPGTGGSPLHF.

This rearrangement joins TRBV4-2 to TRBJ2-1; TRBD2 aligns across 7 bases. Trimming cost V 4 bases and J 3 bases; bases outside gene matches: 12. This CDR3 is built from 17 residues. Germline V CDR1 and CDR2: LGHNA, YNFKEQ. The chain's CDR3 is CASSRVGLAEFYNEQFF. CDR3 nucleotides: TGTGCCAGCAGCCGGGTGGGCCTAGCGGAGTTCTACAATGAGCAGTTCTTC.

This chain uses TRBV7-9 with TRBJ2-7, with D tentatively TRBD1 (5 bases). This CDR3 has 15 amino acids. The germline V gene has CDR1 SEHNR and CDR2 FQNEAQ (reference sequence). Trimming removed 2 bases at V and 1 base at J, with 12 bases between. DNA for the CDR3: TGTGCCAGCAGCTTAAGGGGCCCTTCTTCCTACGAGCAGTACTTC. This gives the protein CASSLRGPSSYEQYF.

V gene TRBV27 combines with J gene TRBJ2-1; 11 bases are shared with TRBD2. With 5 bases clipped from V and 8 bases from J, the junction kept 2 bases outside the gene matches. The CDR3 spans 13 residues. The germline CDR1 and CDR2 sequences are MNHEY and SMNVEV (reference sequence). CDR3: CASSLAGGYEQFF. DNA of the CDR3: TGTGCCAGCAGTCTAGCGGGGGGATATGAGCAGTTCTTC.

The chain carries TRBV4-3 and TRBJ2-1; D is perhaps TRBD2 (6 bases). Germline CDR1 LGHNA, CDR2 YSLEER. V was trimmed by 4 bases and J by 10 bases, leaving 17 bases between them. This CDR3 region has 14 residues. CDR3 protein: CASSPGDLRREQFF. DNA of the CDR3: TGCGCCAGCAGCCCTGGGGACTTACGTCGGGAGCAGTTCTTC.

This clone was observed a single time. The genes are TRBV10-3 and TRBJ2-7, with 8 bases that match TRBD2. The trim removed 7 bases at V and 2 bases at J, leaving 7 bases unmatched. Germline V CDR1 and CDR2: ENHRY, SYGVKD. This CDR3 has 14 amino acids. The CDR3: CAINGGGTAYEQYF. CDR3 nucleotide sequence: TGTGCCATCAATGGCGGGGGGACCGCCTACGAGCAGTACTTC.